The 26 T cell receptor beta chains in this list originate from one sample, sequenced in a study of T cell responses to AZD1222 COVID-19 vaccine. Assay: immunoSEQ multiplex PCR; the TCRdb copy retains only in-frame clones and omits some. The data show almost 80,000 clones, around 90% seen once. This specimen was peripheral blood, taken on day 0 of AZD1222 vaccination. Receptors were obtained from an adult in good health.

This sequence joins TRBV12-2 and TRBJ2-1; TRBD2 is taken as the D call from the table, unchecked against the DNA. TRBV12-2 is described as a pseudogene. The CDR3 is 16 amino acids. The CDR3 region is CASRPRKRSSYNEQFF. The CDR3 DNA reads TGTGCAAGTCGCCCTCGGAAGAGGAGCTCCTACAATGAGCAGTTCTTC.

Here the CDR3 reads CASSRDLPSQETQYF. CDR3 DNA: TGCGCCAGCAGCCGAGACTTGCCCTCTCAAGAGACCCAGTACTTC. The chain joins TRBV5-1 to TRBJ2-5; D remains unclear. The V end was cut by 4 bases, the J end by 2 bases, with 15 bases between. CDR3 length equals 15 residues. Germline CDR1 SGHRS, CDR2 YFSETQ.

J is TRBJ2-1 and V is TRBV4-2; 7 bases map to TRBD1. Germline-derived CDR1 and CDR2 are LGHNA and YNFKEQ. V shed 5 bases, J shed 0 bases, and the junction held 4 bases outside the gene matches. The length of the CDR3 is 15 residues. The CDR3 spells CASSARQGSYNEQFF. CDR3 DNA: TGTGCCAGCAGCGCGAGACAGGGCTCCTACAATGAGCAGTTCTTC.

This chain uses TRBV9 with TRBJ2-7; no clear D. This CDR3 is 15 amino acids long. Deletions cut 1 base from V and 5 bases from J, with 16 bases between. Germline CDR1 SGDLS, CDR2 YYNGEE. This CDR3 reads CASSVNPGRIHEQYF. As DNA, the CDR3 is TGTGCCAGCAGCGTAAACCCCGGAAGGATCCACGAGCAGTACTTC. Based on the CDR3 plus reference TRBV9 and TRBJ2-7, the full variable domain is DSGVTQTPKHLITATGQRVTLRCSPRSGDLSVYWYQQSLDQGLQFLIQYYNGEERAKGNILERFSAQQFPDLHSELNLSSLELGDSALYFCASSVNPGRIHEQYFGPGTRLTVT.

This chain uses TRBV5-1 with TRBJ1-1; 7 bases align to TRBD1. CDR1 and CDR2 from the germline V gene are SGHRS and YFSETQ. J gave up 1 base and V 4 bases, and 10 bases lay outside the gene matches. This CDR3 spans 16 amino acids. Here the CDR3 DNA reads TGCGCCAGCAGCCCAGGGGACAGCGACACGAACACTGAAGCTTTCTTT. Translation gives CASSPGDSDTNTEAFF.

The rearrangement links TRBV7-8 to TRBJ2-1; weak D call: TRBD2 (6 bases). V was clipped by 1 base and J by 0 bases, with 16 bases between them. Germline V CDR1 and CDR2: SGHVS, FQNEAQ. This CDR3 is built from 18 residues. CDR3 sequence reads: CASSLVGRGRSSYNEQFF. As DNA, the CDR3 is TGTGCCAGCAGCTTAGTGGGACGGGGGAGAAGCTCCTACAATGAGCAGTTCTTC.

The chain is built from TRBV7-8 and TRBJ1-5; D not certain. Germline CDR1 SGHVS, CDR2 FQNEAQ. This CDR3 is built from 13 residues. Trimming shortened V by 1 base and J by 9 bases, and 10 bases separated the two germline ends. This chain's CDR3 is CASSLGPITPQHF. CDR3 sequence (DNA): TGTGCCAGCAGCTTAGGGCCAATCACGCCCCAGCATTTT.

This sequence joins TRBV2 and TRBJ2-5; TRBD2 matches at 15 bases. J lost 5 bases, V lost 6 bases, and 4 bases had no gene match. Germline CDR1 reads SNHLY; CDR2 reads FYNNEI. The CDR3 is made up of 15 amino acids. CDR3 in DNA: TGTGCCAGCAGGGGACTAGCGGGAGGAGGGGAGACCCAGTACTTC. Residues: CASRGLAGGGETQYF.

The rearrangement joins TRBV7-9 to TRBJ2-7; tentatively, D is TRBD1 (5 bases). V was clipped by 5 bases and J by 0 bases, with 14 bases between them. The CDR3 is 15 residues long. Looked up from germline, CDR1 is SEHNR and CDR2 is FQNEAQ (reference sequence). Written as DNA, the CDR3 is TGTGCCAGCAGCGCGACAGCTTTAAGCTCCTACGAGCAGTACTTC. The encoded protein is CASSATALSSYEQYF.

This chain joins TRBV19 and TRBJ1-2, with D unresolved. Germline V gene sequence: CDR1 LNHDA, CDR2 SQIVND (reference sequence). The CDR3 totals 12 residues. The V and J ends lost 7 bases and 4 bases respectively, with 10 bases between them. The DNA for the CDR3 is TGTGCCAGTACCCCGACCGGCTATGGCTACACCTTC. The encoded protein is CASTPTGYGYTF. Supplemented by reference TRBV19 and TRBJ1-2, the full variable domain reads DGGITQSPKYLFRKEGQNVTLSCEQNLNHDAMYWYRQDPGQGLRLIYYSQIVNDFQKGDIAEGYSVSREKKESFPLTVTSAQKNPTAFYLCASTPTGYGYTFGSGTRLTVV.

This chain connects TRBV27 to TRBJ2-1; 7 nucleotides agree with TRBD1. Germline V gives CDR1 MNHEY, CDR2 SMNVEV (reference sequence). This CDR3 contains 16 residues. The junction had 12 bases not matched to a gene; V was cut back by 5 bases and J by 5 bases. CDR3: CASSPPVGRGNNEQFF. The CDR3 region has the DNA TGTGCCAGCAGTCCCCCTGTTGGCAGGGGGAACAATGAGCAGTTCTTC.

The rearrangement joins TRBV7-3 to TRBJ2-2; D unclear. CDR1 is SGHTA and CDR2 is FQGTGA in the germline V gene. The CDR3 contains 15 residues. Trimming stripped 5 bases from V and 4 bases from J, with 14 bases between. CDR3 sequence reads: CASSPAEVVTGELFF. CDR3 bases: TGTGCCAGCAGCCCTGCGGAAGTGGTCACCGGGGAGCTGTTTTTT.

This clone occurred once. J is TRBJ2-1 and V is TRBV18; D gene unclear. The CDR3 extends over 12 amino acids. Trimming shortened V by 5 bases and J by 9 bases, and 11 bases separated the two germline ends. Germline V CDR1 and CDR2: KGHSH, LQKENI. The CDR3 region has the DNA TGTGCCAGCTCATTCGGGCGACGTGAGCAGTTCTTC. Amino acid sequence: CASSFGRREQFF.

The V and J genes are TRBV19 and TRBJ1-1; D might be TRBD1 (6 bases). The CDR3 sequence is 15 residues long. Germline CDR1 and CDR2: LNHDA and SQIVND (reference sequence). Trimming took off 5 bases at V and 2 bases at J, with 15 bases between the two ends. The CDR3 DNA follows: TGTGCCAGTAGTCCATTAAGGGGGGGAAACACTGAAGCTTTCTTT. This codes for CASSPLRGGNTEAFF.

The chain has TRBV28 and TRBJ1-5; D might be TRBD1 (5 bases). V gave up 7 bases and J gave up 6 bases, with 13 bases separating them. This CDR3 is built from 13 residues. The germline gives CDR1 MDHEN, CDR2 SYDVKM. The CDR3: CASKKSGVQPQHF. The CDR3 nucleotides are TGTGCCAGCAAGAAGTCGGGGGTTCAGCCCCAGCATTTT. The full variable domain, with the rest looked up from reference TRBV28 and TRBJ1-5, is DVKVTQSSRYLVKRTGEKVFLECVQDMDHENMFWYRQDPGLGLRLIYFSYDVKMKEKGDIPEGYSVSREKKERFSLILESASTNQTSMYLCASKKSGVQPQHFGDGTRLSIL.

The V call is TRBV27, the J call TRBJ1-5; maybe TRBD1 (5 bases). The V end was cut by 8 bases, the J end by 7 bases, with 15 bases between. The germline V gene encodes CDR1 MNHEY and CDR2 SMNVEV (reference sequence). The CDR3 spans 13 residues. In DNA form, the CDR3 reads TGTGCCAGCTGGGATCCGGGGCACCAGCCCCAGCATTTT. It is translated as CASWDPGHQPQHF.

This rearrangement joins TRBV7-2 to TRBJ2-7; no reliable D call. Germline CDR1 reads SGHTA; CDR2 reads FQGNSA. The CDR3 totals 12 residues. The ends were cut back, 5 bases at V and 3 bases at J, with 8 bases in the middle. CDR3 bases: TGTGCCAGCAGCCTTCCCGGCTACGAGCAGTACTTC. Translated: CASSLPGYEQYF.

This chain connects TRBV14 to TRBJ2-7; 10 bases fit TRBD1. With 2 bases clipped from V and 4 bases from J, the junction kept 8 bases outside the gene matches. CDR1 is SGHDN, CDR2 FVKESK, per germline. The CDR3 is 16 residues long. In nucleotides, the CDR3 is TGTGCCAGCAGCCAAAACCTCGGACAGGGGGGTTACGAGCAGTACTTC. Protein: CASSQNLGQGGYEQYF.

This clone has only one observation. This rearrangement joins TRBV11-3 to TRBJ2-5; either TRBD1 or TRBD2 may supply D (5 bases each). The CDR3 has 15 amino acids. In germline, CDR1 is SGHNT, CDR2 YENEEA. The germline V and J ends were trimmed by 5 bases and 4 bases, with 17 bases remaining between them. The CDR3 here is CASSDGGNSGETQYF. The CDR3 DNA follows: TGTGCCAGCAGCGATGGGGGAAACTCGGGAGAGACCCAGTACTTC.

The chain joins TRBV2 to TRBJ2-1, with D possibly being TRBD1 or TRBD2 (5 bases each). The ends were cut back, 6 bases at V and 5 bases at J, with 17 bases in the middle. The CDR3 loop spans 15 amino acids. Germline V gene data show CDR1 as SNHLY and CDR2 as FYNNEI. CDR3 in DNA: TGTGCCAGCAGACCTGACAGACTAAGAAACAATGAGCAGTTCTTC. Its protein product is CASRPDRLRNNEQFF.

The chain employs TRBV19 and TRBJ2-1, with 13 bases that match TRBD2. The CDR3 runs 13 residues. CDR1 is LNHDA, CDR2 SQIVND, per germline (reference sequence). Losses at the gene ends were 3 bases for V and 15 bases for J; bases not matched to a gene: 5. DNA of the CDR3: TGTGCCAGTAGTATCACGACTAGCGGGAGGCTGTTCTTC. It codes for CASSITTSGRLFF.

The rearrangement uses TRBV18 and TRBJ1-4; D perhaps matches TRBD1 (6 bases). Looked up from germline, CDR1 is KGHSH and CDR2 is LQKENI. This CDR3 region has 17 residues. Trimming shortened V by 2 bases and J by 13 bases, and 26 bases separated the two germline ends. This CDR3 is CASSPAANEGLKQGLFF. CDR3 in DNA: TGTGCCAGCTCACCAGCAGCAAACGAAGGCTTAAAACAGGGACTGTTTTTT. Full variable domain (rest looked up from reference TRBV18 and TRBJ1-4): NAGVMQNPRHLVRRRGQEARLRCSPMKGHSHVYWYRQLPEEGLKFMVYLQKENIIDESGMPKERFSAEFPKEGPSILRIQQVVRGDSAAYFCASSPAANEGLKQGLFFGSGTQLSVL.

The chain uses TRBV27 and TRBJ2-1; 10 nucleotides align to TRBD1. Germline values: CDR1 MNHEY, CDR2 SMNVEV (reference sequence). CDR3 size: 15 residues. J gave up 8 bases and V 5 bases, and 9 bases lay outside the gene matches. The CDR3 sequence is CASSTRTGGRDEQFF. The CDR3, as DNA: TGTGCCAGCAGTACCCGGACAGGGGGTAGGGATGAGCAGTTCTTC.

The V gene is TRBV5-6, the J gene TRBJ1-6; D uncertain. The CDR3 is 12 amino acids. V was cut by 4 bases and J by 13 bases, with 12 bases left in between. Germline loops: CDR1 SGHDT, CDR2 YYEEEE. The CDR3 sequence: CASSRTLGPLHF. As DNA, the CDR3 is TGTGCCAGCAGCCGGACCTTAGGGCCCCTCCACTTT.

The CDR3, as DNA: TGCGCCAGTTCGAGAGAGGGACTTCCGTTTAGCTCCTACAATGAGCAGTTCTTC. Translating it yields CASSREGLPFSSYNEQFF. The J gene is TRBJ2-1, the V gene TRBV4-1; maybe TRBD2 (6 bases). The CDR3 runs to 18 residues. V was pared by 9 bases and J by 0 bases, with 24 bases between. CDR1 is MGHRA, CDR2 YSYEKL, per germline.

The chain couples TRBV27 to TRBJ1-5; D is unresolved. Trimming cost V 6 bases and J 5 bases, with 14 bases left between them. CDR1 and CDR2 from the germline V gene are MNHEY and SMNVEV (reference sequence). This CDR3 has 14 amino acids. The CDR3: CASSREGLDQPQHF. As DNA, the CDR3 is TGTGCCAGCAGCCGAGAAGGGCTGGATCAGCCCCAGCATTTT.